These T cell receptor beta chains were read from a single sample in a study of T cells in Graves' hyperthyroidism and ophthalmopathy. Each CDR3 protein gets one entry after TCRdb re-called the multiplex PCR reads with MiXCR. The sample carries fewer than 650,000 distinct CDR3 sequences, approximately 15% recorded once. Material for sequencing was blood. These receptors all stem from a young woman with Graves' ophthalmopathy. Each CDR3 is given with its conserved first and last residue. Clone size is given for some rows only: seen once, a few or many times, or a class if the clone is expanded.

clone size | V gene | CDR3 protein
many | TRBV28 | CASNTHPGTPNTGELFF
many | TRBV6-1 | CASSRHSGSYGYTF
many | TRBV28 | CASSWDYREGAIEQFF
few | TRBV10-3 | CAIRGDLNEKLFF
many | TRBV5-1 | CASSVGTENGELFF
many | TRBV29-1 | CSVERGAYNEQFF
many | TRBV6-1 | CASHSGQGRSYEQYF
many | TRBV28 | CASSEGGSLYEQYF
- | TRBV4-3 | CASSQDPGGIGETQYF
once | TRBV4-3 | CASRLGAGTEPGNTIYF
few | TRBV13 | CASSERTGSRYEQYF
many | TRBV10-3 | CAIMALQGANTGELFF
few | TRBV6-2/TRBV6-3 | CASSLRGPQSSYNEQFF
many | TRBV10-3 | CATSVRTENYNEQFF
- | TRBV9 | CASSPPTSGSNEQYF
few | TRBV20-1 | CSASPPRGVAEAFF
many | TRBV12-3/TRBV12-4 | CASSLSGWAGGTEAFF
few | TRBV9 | CASSVATSGSVTDTQYF
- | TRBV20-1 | CSARDPTGANEKLFF
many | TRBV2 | CASREGYEQFF
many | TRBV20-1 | CSATYDNEQFF
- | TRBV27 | CASSPGTSGVRETQYF
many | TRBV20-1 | CSAYSGSTDTQYF
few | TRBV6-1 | CASTREGVTEAFF
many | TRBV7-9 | CASSGWENTEAFF
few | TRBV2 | CASSAQRQWQETQYF
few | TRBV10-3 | CAISTGTSGRYEQYF
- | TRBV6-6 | CASSYSPGRAVLNEQFF
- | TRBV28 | CASRGLAGVLAQYF
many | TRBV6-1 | CASQGARSTEAFF
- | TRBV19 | CAGSIEGEWDTQYF
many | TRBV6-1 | CASISASGYNEQFF
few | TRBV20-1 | CSASQDLLYEQYF
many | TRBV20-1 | CSARNSRSQHF
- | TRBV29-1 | CSVERLRAANEKLFF
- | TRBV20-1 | CSARDRDGSYIEQYF
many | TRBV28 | CASSWKVEQFF
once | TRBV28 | CASIGGDRGAEEQFF
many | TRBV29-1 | CSGNRDRQETQYF
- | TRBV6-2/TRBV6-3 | CASSDRSTDTQYF